This T cell receptor (beta chain) was identified in a study of identical twins. Study-wide results and caveats: In zero-insertion analyses, partial confounding could arise from invariant MAIT and iNKT cells. Weaker excess twin sharing was seen among beta out-of-frame sequences.

TCRdb analysed the 5' RACE reads with MiXCR anew, one entry per CDR3 protein. This sample carries around 670,000 distinct CDR3 sequences, 6.1% of them seen once, and the ten largest clones take around 2%. Per germline, CDR1 WSHSY and CDR2 SAAADI. Trimming removed 2 bases from V and 7 bases from J; junction bases left unmatched: 5. The CDR3 totals 15 residues. In the case of this clonotype: Its antigen is still unknown.

Healthy Caucasians supplied all donations. The chain recombines TRBV10-2 with TRBJ2-2, with 9 bases that match TRBD2. This clonotype was obtained from a man between 18 and 29 years old in good health. The sample consisted of naive T cells sorted from blood. CDR3 residues: CASSEAGGLSGELFF. CDR3 in DNA: TGCGCCAGCAGTGAGGCGGGAGGGCTAAGCGGGGAGCTGTTTTTT.